The 6 T cell receptor beta chains below were found in one sample sequenced in a study of CD8 T cells in ankylosing spondylitis. Study-wide results and caveats: It appeared that ankylosing spondylitis blood was characterized by a TCR beta motif of several highly homologous variants.

Via MiXCR, TCRdb re-called the 5' RACE reads, giving one row per CDR3 protein. The data hold 500,000 to 550,000 distinct CDR3 sequences, with about 12% observed a single time. These receptors have no identified antigens. Sample: blood, either unsorted or a sorted T cell fraction (not recorded which). The receptors stem from a male donor with ankylosing spondylitis.

This clonotype was counted a few times. The V gene is TRBV20-1, the J gene TRBJ1-1; D uncertain. This CDR3 is built from 12 residues. Trimming left V 0 bases short and J 5 bases short, with 7 bases between. Germline V gene data show CDR1 as DFQATT and CDR2 as SNEGSKA (reference sequence). CDR3 DNA sequence: TGCAGTGCTAGAGATTTTGGGACTGAAGCTTTCTTT. This sequence encodes CSARDFGTEAFF.

J is TRBJ2-6 and V is TRBV9; no clear D. V shed 0 bases and J shed 2 bases, with 3 bases lying between them. Germline assignment: CDR1 SGDLS and CDR2 YYNGEE. The CDR3 has 14 amino acids. CDR3 nucleotides: TGTGCCAGCAGCGTAGCACCTGGGGCCAACGTCCTGACTTTC. Translated, it gives CASSVAPGANVLTF.

This clonotype occurred many times. CDR3 DNA sequence: TGCGCCAGCAGCCGCGGACTAGCGGGGAACACAGATACGCAGTATTTT. Translated: CASSRGLAGNTDTQYF. The rearrangement uses TRBV4-1 and TRBJ2-3, with TRBD2 matching 12 bases. V was clipped by 4 bases and J by 2 bases; unmatched bases: 4. The germline V gene has CDR1 MGHRA and CDR2 YSYEKL. This CDR3 region has 16 residues.

The chain has TRBV7-9 and TRBJ1-1; the match to TRBD1 covers 7 bases. V gave up 5 bases and J gave up 9 bases; unmatched junction bases: 3. The CDR3 totals 11 residues. Germline CDR1 reads SEHNR; CDR2 reads FQNEAQ (reference sequence). CDR3 protein: CASSQDRKAFF. CDR3 bases: TGTGCCAGCAGCCAGGACAGGAAAGCTTTCTTT.

A few counts support this clonotype. The chain carries TRBV6-5 and TRBJ2-1; no clear D gene. The CDR3 is made up of 12 amino acids. V was cut by 2 bases and J by 8 bases, with 7 bases left in between. CDR1 is MNHEY, CDR2 SVGAGI, per germline. The CDR3 spells CASSYPNDEQFF. The CDR3, as DNA: TGTGCCAGCAGTTACCCTAACGATGAGCAGTTCTTC.

This clonotype showed up just a few times. The CDR3 DNA reads TGTGCCCACTCTGGAAACACCATATATTTT. Its translation: CAHSGNTIYF. The chain uses TRBV21-1 and TRBJ1-3. TRBV21-1 is annotated as a pseudogene. The CDR3 loop spans 10 amino acids.